This entry describes one T cell receptor (beta chain). The sample originates from a study of blood T cell repertoires in COVID-19. On the study more broadly: There were acute and convalescent COVID-19 samples, and they came from the United States, Italy and Spain. PBMCs, B-cell-depleted T cells, or T cells were the source of the cDNA or gDNA that made up the material.

During active infection, Seattle patients enrolled and were then monitored through disease. How the authors handled the data: Scientists estimated how many nucleated cells there were by amplifying reference gene primers. Data came from immunoSEQ multiplex PCR; TCRdb stores just in-frame clones and leaves some out. The DNA gave D and trimming, while V, J and clone size come from that table. The data hold roughly 340,000 clones, with 70% to 90% observed a single time. The TCR comes from a woman aged 25 to 39 with COVID-19, enrolled during active disease. The sample taken for sequencing was peripheral blood.

The CDR3 spells CASSVGTANTEAFF. In DNA form, the CDR3 reads TGTGCCAGCAGCGTCGGGACAGCTAACACTGAAGCTTTCTTT. J is TRBJ1-1 and V is TRBV6-5, with TRBD1 identical over 7 bases. From germline, CDR1 is MNHEY and CDR2 SVGAGI. The J segment lost 2 bases and the V segment lost 6 bases, leaving 6 bases of the junction unmatched. The CDR3 is 14 amino acids.